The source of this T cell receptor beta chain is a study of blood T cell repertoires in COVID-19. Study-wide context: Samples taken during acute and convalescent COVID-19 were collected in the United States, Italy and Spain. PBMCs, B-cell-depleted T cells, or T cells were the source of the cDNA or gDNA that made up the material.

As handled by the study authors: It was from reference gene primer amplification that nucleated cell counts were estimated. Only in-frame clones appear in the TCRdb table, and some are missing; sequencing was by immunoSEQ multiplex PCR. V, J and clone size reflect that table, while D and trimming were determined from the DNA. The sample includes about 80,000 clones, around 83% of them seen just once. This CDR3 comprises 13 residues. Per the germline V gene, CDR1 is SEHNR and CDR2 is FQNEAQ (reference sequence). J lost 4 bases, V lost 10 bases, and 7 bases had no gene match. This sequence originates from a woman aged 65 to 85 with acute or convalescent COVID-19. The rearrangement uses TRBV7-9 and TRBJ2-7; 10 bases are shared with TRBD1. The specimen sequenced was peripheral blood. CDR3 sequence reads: CATSTGGPYEQYF. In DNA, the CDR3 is TGTGCCACTTCGACAGGGGGCCCGTACGAGCAGTACTTC.